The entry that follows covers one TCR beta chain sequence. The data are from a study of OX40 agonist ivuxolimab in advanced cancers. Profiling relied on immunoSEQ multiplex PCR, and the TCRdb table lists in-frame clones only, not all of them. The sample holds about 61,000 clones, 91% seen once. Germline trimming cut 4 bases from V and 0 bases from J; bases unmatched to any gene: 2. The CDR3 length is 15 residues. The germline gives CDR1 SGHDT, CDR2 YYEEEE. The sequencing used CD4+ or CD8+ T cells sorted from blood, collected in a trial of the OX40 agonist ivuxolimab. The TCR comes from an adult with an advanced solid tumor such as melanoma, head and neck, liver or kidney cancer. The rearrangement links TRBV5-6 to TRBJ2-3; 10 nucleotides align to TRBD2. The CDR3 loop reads CASSLLAGSTDTQYF. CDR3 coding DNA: TGTGCCAGCAGCCTACTAGCGGGAAGCACAGATACGCAGTATTTT. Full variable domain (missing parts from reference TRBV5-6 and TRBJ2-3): DAGVTQSPTHLIKTRGQQVTLRCSPKSGHDTVSWYQQALGQGPQFIFQYYEEEERQRGNFPDRFSGHQFPNYSSELNVNALLLGDSALYLCASSLLAGSTDTQYFGPGTRLTVL.